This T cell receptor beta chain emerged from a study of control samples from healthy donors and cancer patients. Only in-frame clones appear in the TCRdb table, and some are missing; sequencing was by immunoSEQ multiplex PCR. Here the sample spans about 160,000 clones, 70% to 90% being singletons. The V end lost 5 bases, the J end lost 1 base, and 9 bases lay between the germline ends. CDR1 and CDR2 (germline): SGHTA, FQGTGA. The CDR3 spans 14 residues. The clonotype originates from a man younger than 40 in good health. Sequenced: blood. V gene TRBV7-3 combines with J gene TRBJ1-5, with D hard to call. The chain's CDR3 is CASSPTGSNQPQHF. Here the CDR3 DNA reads TGTGCCAGCAGCCCCACCGGGAGCAATCAGCCCCAGCATTTT.